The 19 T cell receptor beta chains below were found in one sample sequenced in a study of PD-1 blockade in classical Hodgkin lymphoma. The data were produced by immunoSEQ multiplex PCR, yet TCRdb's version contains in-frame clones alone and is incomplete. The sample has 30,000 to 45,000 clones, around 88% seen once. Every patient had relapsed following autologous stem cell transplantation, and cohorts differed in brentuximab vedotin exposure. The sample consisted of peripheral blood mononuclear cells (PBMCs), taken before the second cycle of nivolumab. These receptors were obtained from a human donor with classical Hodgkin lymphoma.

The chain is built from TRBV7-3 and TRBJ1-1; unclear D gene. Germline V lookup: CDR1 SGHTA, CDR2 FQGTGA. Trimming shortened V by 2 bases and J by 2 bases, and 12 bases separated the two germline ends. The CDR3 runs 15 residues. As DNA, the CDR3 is TGTGCCAGCAGCTTAGTAGGTGGGGTCAACACTGAAGCTTTCTTT. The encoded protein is CASSLVGGVNTEAFF. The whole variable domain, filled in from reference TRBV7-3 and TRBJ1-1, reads GAGVSQTPSNKVTEKGKYVELRCDPISGHTALYWYRQSLGQGPEFLIYFQGTGAADDSGLPNDRFFAVRPEGSVSTLKIQRTERGDSAVYLCASSLVGGVNTEAFFGQGTRLTVV.

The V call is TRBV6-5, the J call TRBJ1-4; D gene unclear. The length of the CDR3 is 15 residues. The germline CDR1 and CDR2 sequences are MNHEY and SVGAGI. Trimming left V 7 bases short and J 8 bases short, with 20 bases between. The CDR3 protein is CASTLPAGGNEKLFF. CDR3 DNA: TGTGCCAGCACCCTCCCGGCCGGTGGAAACGAAAAACTGTTTTTT.

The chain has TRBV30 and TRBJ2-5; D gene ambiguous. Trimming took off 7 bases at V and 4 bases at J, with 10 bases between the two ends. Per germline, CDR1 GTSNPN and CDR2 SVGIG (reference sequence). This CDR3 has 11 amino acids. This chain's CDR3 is CALGILETQYF. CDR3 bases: TGTGCCTTAGGGATCTTAGAGACCCAGTACTTC.

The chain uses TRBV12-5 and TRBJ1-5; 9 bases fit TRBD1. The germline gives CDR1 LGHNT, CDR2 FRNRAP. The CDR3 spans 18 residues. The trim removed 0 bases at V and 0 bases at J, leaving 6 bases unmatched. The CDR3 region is CASGLVQRTGDSNQPQHF. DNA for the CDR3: TGTGCTAGTGGTTTGGTACAAAGGACAGGGGATAGCAATCAGCCCCAGCATTTT. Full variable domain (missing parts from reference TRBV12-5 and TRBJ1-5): DARVTQTPRHKVTEMGQEVTMRCQPILGHNTVFWYRQTMMQGLELLAYFRNRAPLDDSGMPKDRFSAEMPDATLATLKIQPSEPRDSAVYFCASGLVQRTGDSNQPQHFGDGTRLSIL.

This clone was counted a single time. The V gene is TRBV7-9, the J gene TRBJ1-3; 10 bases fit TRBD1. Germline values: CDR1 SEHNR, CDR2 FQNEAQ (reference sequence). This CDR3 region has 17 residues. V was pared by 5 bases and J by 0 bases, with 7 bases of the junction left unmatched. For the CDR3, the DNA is TGTGCCAGCAGCAGGACAGGGGGGAAAGGCTCTGGAAACACCATATATTTT. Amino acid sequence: CASSRTGGKGSGNTIYF. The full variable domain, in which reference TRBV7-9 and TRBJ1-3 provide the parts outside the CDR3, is DTGVSQNPRHKITKRGQNVTFRCDPISEHNRLYWYRQTLGQGPEFLTYFQNEAQLEKSRLLSDRFSAERPKGSFSTLEIQRTEQGDSAMYLCASSRTGGKGSGNTIYFGEGSWLTVV.

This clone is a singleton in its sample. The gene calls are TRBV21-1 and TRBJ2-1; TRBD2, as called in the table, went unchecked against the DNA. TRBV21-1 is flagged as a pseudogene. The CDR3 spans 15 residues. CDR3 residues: CASSTGTSGISEQFF. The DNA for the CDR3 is TGTGCCAGCAGCACCGGGACTAGCGGGATTAGTGAGCAGTTCTTC.

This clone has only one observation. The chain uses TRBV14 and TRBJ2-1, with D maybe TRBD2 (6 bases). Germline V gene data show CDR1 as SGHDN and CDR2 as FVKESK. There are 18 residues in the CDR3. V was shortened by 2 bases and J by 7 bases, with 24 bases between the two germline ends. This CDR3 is CASSQRRGWEFRGNEQFF. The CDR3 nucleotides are TGTGCCAGCAGCCAAAGGCGGGGTTGGGAGTTTCGTGGAAATGAGCAGTTCTTC.

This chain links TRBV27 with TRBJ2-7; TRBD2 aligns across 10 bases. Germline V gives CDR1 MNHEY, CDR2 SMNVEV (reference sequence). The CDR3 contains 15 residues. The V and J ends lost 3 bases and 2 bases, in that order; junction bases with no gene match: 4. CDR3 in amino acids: CASSFLAGGTYEQYF. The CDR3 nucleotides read TGTGCCAGCAGTTTCTTAGCGGGAGGTACCTACGAGCAGTACTTC.

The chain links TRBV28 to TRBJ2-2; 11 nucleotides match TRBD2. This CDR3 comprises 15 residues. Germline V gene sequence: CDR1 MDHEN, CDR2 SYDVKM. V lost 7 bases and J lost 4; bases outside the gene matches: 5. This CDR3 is CASTPGLAATGELFF. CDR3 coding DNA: TGTGCCAGCACTCCGGGACTAGCGGCCACCGGGGAGCTGTTTTTT.

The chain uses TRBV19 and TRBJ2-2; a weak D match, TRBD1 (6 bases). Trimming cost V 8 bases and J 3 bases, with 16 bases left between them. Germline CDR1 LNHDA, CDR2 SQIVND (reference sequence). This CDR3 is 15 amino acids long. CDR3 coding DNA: TGTGCCAGTGCGGAATATGCAGGGGACACCGGGGAGCTGTTTTTT. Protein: CASAEYAGDTGELFF.

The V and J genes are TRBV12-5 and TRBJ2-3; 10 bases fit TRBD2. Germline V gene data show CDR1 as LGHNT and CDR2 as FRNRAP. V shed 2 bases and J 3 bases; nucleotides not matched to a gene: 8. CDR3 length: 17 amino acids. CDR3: CASGLPRGAGGTDTQYF. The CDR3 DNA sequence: TGTGCTAGTGGTTTGCCCCGGGGAGCGGGAGGGACAGATACGCAGTATTTT.

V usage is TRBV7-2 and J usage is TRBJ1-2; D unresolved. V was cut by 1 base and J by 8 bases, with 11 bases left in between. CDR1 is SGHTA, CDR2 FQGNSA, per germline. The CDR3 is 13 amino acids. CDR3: CASSLGPGGGYTF. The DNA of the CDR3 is TGTGCCAGCAGCTTAGGTCCGGGAGGAGGCTACACCTTC.

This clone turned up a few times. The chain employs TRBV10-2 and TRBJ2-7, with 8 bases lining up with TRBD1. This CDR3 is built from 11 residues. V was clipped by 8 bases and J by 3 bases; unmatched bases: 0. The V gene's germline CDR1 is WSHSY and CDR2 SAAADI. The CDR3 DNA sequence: TGCGCCAGCGGGACAGGCTACGAGCAGTACTTC. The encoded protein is CASGTGYEQYF.

The CDR3 bases are TGTGCCAGCAGCCCTGGGGCGTGGCGCAAATCTAACTCCTACGAGCAGTACTTC. It encodes CASSPGAWRKSNSYEQYF. The chain recombines TRBV5-4 with TRBJ2-7; possibly TRBD1 for D (5 bases). The CDR3 totals 18 residues. V dropped 4 bases and J dropped 0 bases, with 23 bases sitting between them. Per germline, CDR1 SGHNT and CDR2 YYREEE (reference sequence).

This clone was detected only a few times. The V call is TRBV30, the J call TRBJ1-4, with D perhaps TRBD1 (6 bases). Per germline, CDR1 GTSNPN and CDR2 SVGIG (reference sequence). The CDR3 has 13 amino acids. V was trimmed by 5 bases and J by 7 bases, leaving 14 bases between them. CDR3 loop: CAWSGAVREKLFF. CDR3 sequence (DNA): TGTGCCTGGTCAGGGGCGGTTCGTGAAAAACTGTTTTTT.

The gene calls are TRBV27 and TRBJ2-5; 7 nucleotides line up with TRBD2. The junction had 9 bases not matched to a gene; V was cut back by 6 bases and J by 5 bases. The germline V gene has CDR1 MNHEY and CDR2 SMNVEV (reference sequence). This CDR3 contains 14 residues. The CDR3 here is CASRIGGKGETQYF. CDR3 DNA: TGTGCCAGCAGAATCGGGGGGAAGGGGGAGACCCAGTACTTC.

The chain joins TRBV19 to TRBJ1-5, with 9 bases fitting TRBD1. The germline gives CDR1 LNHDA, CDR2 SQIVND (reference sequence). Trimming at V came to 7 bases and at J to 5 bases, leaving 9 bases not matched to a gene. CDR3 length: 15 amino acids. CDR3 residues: CASTETGTGYQPQHF. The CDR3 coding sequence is TGTGCCAGTACCGAGACCGGGACAGGGTATCAGCCCCAGCATTTT.

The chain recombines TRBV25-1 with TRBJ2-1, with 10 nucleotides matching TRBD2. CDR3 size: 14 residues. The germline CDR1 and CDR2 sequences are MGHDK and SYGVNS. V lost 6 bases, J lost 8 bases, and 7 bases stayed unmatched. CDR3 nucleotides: TGTGCCAGCAGCTATAGCGGGAGGAATGATGAGCAGTTCTTC. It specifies CASSYSGRNDEQFF. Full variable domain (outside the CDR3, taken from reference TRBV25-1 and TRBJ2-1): EADIYQTPRYLVIGTGKKITLECSQTMGHDKMYWYQQDPGMELHLIHYSYGVNSTEKGDLSSESTVSRIRTEHFPLTLESARPSHTSQYLCASSYSGRNDEQFFGPGTRLTVL.

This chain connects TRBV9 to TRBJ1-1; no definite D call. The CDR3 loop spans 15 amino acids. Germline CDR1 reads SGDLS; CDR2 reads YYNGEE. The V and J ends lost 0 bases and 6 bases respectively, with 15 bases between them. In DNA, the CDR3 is TGTGCCAGCAGCGTAGAACCCAGCGGCGTCTCTGAAGCTTTCTTT. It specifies CASSVEPSGVSEAFF. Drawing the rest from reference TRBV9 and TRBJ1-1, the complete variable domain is DSGVTQTPKHLITATGQRVTLRCSPRSGDLSVYWYQQSLDQGLQFLIQYYNGEERAKGNILERFSAQQFPDLHSELNLSSLELGDSALYFCASSVEPSGVSEAFFGQGTRLTVV.